The T cell receptor (beta chain) under discussion was sequenced for a study of T cell repertoires in cytomegalovirus infection. This clonotype was found a few times. Antigen specificity is unknown. TCRdb independently ran MiXCR on the reads; one entry per CDR3 protein. The table includes around 570,000 distinct CDR3 sequences, under 45% detected once. Study-wide points: CMV-specific TCR beta clonotypes restricted by HLA-C dominated the ex vivo response.

This material consisted of cultured PBMCs, taken from culture after CMV antigen stimulation. The clonotype originates from a human donor in good health (CMV status not recorded). Some clones in this sample may be carry-over from other donors' samples.

CDR3 sequence reads: CASSQDSFLKTQYF. As DNA, the CDR3 is TGTGCCAGCAGCCAGGACAGTTTTTTAAAGACCCAGTACTTC. The chain is built from TRBV6-1 and TRBJ2-5; a possible D gene is TRBD1 (6 bases). V shed 6 bases and J shed 6 bases, with 17 bases lying between them. Looked up from germline, CDR1 is MNHNS and CDR2 is SASEGT. This CDR3 region has 14 residues.